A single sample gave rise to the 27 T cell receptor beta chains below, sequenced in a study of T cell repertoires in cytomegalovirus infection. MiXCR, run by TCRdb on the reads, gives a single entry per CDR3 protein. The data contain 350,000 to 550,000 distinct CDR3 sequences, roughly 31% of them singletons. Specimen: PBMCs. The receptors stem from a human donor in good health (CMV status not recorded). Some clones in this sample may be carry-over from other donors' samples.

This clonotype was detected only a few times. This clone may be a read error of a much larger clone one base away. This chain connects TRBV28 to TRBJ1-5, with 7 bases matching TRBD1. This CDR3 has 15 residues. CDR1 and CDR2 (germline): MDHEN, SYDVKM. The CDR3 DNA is TGTGCCAGCAGACCCAGACAGGGTAGCAATCATCCCCAGCATTTT. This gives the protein CASRPRQGSNHPQHF.

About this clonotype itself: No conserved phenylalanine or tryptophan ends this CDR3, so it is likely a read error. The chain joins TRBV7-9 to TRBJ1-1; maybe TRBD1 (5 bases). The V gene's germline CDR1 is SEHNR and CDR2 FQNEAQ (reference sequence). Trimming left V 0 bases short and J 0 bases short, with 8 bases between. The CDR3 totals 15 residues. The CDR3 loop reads CASSLAQGLNTEAFL. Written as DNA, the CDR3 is TGTGCCAGCAGCTTAGCGCAGGGTTTGAACACTGAAGCTTTCTTG.

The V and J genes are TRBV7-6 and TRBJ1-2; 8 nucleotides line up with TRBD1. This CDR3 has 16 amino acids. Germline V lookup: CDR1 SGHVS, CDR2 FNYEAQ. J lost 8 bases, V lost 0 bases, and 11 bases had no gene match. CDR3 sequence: CASSLALAGGKEGYTF. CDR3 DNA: TGTGCCAGCAGCTTAGCGCTGGCAGGGGGCAAGGAGGGCTACACCTTC.

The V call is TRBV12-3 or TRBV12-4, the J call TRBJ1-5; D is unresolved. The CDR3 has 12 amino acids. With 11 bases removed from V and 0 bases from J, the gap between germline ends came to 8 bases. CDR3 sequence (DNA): TGTGCCGTCCGGGATAGCAATCAGCCCCAGCATTTT. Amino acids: CAVRDSNQPQHF.

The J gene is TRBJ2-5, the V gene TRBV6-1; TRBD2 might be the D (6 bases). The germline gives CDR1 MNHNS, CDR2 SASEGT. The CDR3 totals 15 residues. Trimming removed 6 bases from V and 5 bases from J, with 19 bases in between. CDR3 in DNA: TGTGCCAGCAGGCCTTGGGGTAGCGGAGGGGAGACCCAGTACTTC. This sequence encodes CASRPWGSGGETQYF.

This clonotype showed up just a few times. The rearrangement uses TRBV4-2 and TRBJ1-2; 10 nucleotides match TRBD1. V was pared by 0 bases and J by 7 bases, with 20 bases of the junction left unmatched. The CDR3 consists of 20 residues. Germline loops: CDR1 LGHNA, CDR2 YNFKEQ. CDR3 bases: TGTGCCAGCAGCCAAGATTCGAACCGGGACAGGGGTTCCCTTTTTGGTGGCTACACCTTC. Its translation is CASSQDSNRDRGSLFGGYTF.

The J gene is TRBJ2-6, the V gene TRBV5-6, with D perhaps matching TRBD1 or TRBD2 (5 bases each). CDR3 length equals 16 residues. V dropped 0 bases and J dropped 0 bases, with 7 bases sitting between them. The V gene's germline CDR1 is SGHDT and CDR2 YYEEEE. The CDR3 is CASSLAGPSGANVLTF. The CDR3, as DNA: TGTGCCAGCAGCTTGGCGGGGCCCTCTGGGGCCAACGTCCTGACTTTC.

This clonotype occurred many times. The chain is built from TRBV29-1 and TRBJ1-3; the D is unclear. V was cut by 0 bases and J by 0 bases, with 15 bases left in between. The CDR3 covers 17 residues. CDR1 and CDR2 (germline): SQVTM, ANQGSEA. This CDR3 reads CSVEDPGSPSSGNTIYF. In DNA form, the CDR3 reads TGCAGCGTTGAAGATCCCGGATCTCCGAGCTCTGGAAACACCATATATTTT.

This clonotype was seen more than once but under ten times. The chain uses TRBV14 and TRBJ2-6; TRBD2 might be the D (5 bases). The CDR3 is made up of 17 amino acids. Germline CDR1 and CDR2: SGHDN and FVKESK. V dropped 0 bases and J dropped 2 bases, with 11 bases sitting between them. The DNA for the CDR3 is TGTGCCAGCAGCCAAGAACAGCTCGGGGCTGGGGCCAACGTCCTGACTTTC. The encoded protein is CASSQEQLGAGANVLTF.

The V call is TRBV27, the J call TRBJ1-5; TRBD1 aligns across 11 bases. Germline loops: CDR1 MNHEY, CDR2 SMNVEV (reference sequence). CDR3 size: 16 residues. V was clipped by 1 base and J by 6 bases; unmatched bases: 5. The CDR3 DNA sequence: TGTGCCAGCAGTTTATTGGGACAGGGGGTTGTTCAGCCCCAGCATTTT. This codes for CASSLLGQGVVQPQHF.

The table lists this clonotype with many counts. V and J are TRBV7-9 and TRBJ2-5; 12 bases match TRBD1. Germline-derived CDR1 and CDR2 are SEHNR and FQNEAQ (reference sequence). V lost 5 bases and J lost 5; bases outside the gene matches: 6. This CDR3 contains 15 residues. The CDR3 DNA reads TGTGCCAGCAGCACACGGGACAGGGGGCGGGAGACCCAGTACTTC. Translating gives CASSTRDRGRETQYF.

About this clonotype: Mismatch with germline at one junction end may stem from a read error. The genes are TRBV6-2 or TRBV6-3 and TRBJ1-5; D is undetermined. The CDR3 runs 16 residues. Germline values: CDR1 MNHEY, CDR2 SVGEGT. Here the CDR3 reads CASSYSSRGVNQPHHF. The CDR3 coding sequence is TGTGCCAGCAGTTACAGTTCCCGAGGTGTCAATCAGCCCCATCATTTT.

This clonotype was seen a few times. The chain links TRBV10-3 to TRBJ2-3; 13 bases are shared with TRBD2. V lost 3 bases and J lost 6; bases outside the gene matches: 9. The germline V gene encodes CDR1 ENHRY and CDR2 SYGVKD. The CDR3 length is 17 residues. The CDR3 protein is CAISEGLAGAPTDTQYF. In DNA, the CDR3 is TGTGCCATCAGTGAAGGACTAGCGGGGGCTCCAACGGATACGCAGTATTTT.

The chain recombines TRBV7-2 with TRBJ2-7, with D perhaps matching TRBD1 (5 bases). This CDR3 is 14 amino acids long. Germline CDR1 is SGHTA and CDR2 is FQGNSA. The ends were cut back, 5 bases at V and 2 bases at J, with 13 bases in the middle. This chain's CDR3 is CASSVGHSTYEQYF. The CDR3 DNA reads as TGTGCCAGCAGCGTTGGACACTCCACCTACGAGCAGTACTTC.

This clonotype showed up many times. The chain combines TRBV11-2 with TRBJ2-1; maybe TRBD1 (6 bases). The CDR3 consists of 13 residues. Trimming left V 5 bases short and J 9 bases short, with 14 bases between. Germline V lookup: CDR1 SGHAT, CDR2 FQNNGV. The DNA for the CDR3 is TGTGCCAGCAGCCCCCTGAGGGGGACTGAGCAGTTCTTC. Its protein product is CASSPLRGTEQFF.

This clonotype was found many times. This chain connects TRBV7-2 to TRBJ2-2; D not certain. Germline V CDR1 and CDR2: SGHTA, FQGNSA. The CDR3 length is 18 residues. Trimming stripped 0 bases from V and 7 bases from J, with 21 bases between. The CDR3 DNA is TGTGCCAGCAGCTTAGCGCGCGGTAGCCCCGGCTACCACGGGGAGCTGTTTTTT. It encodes CASSLARGSPGYHGELFF.

CDR3 sequence: CSVAPLSSTDTQYF. CDR3 DNA sequence: TGCAGCGTTGCGCCCCTTTCTAGCACAGATACGCAGTATTTT. This chain joins TRBV29-1 and TRBJ2-3; D gene unclear. CDR3 length: 14 residues. V lost 4 bases and J 0 bases, leaving 11 bases between the germline ends. Germline V gene sequence: CDR1 SQVTM, CDR2 ANQGSEA.

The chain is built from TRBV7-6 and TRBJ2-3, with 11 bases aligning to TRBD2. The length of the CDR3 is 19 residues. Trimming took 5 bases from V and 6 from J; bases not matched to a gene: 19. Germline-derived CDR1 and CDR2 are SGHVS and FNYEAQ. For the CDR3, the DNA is TGTGCCAGCAGCCCCACGGGGGGGCTAGCGGGGGGCCCCAAGGATACGCAGTATTTT. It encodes CASSPTGGLAGGPKDTQYF. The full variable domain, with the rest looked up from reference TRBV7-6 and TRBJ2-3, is GAGVSQSPRYKVTKRGQDVALRCDPISGHVSLYWYRQALGQGPEFLTYFNYEAQQDKSGLPNDRFSAERPEGSISTLTIQRTEQRDSAMYRCASSPTGGLAGGPKDTQYFGPGTRLTVL.

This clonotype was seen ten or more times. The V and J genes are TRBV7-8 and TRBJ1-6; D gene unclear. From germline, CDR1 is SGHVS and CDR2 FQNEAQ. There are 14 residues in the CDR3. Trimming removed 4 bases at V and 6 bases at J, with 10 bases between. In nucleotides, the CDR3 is TGTGCCAGCAGCTCCCGGAGCACTAATTCACCCCTCCACTTT. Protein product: CASSSRSTNSPLHF.

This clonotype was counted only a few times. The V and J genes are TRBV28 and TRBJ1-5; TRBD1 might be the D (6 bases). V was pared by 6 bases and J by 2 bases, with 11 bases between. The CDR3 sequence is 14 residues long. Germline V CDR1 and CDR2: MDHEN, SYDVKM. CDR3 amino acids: CASRARGGNQPQHF. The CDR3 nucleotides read TGTGCCAGCAGAGCAAGGGGGGGCAATCAGCCCCAGCATTTT.

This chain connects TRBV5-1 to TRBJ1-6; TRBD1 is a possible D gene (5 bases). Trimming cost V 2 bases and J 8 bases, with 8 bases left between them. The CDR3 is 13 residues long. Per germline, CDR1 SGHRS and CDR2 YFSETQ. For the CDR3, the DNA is TGCGCCAGCAGCTTCGTAGGGGATTCACCCCTCCACTTT. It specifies CASSFVGDSPLHF. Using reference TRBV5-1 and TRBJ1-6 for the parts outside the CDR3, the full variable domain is KAGVTQTPRYLIKTRGQQVTLSCSPISGHRSVSWYQQTPGQGLQFLFEYFSETQRNKGNFPGRFSGRQFSNSRSEMNVSTLELGDSALYLCASSFVGDSPLHFGNGTRLTVT.

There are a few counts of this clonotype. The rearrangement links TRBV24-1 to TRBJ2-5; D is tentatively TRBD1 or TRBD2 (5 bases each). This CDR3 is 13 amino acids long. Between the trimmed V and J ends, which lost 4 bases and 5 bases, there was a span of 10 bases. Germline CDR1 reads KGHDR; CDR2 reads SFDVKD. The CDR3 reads CATSEGPAETQYF. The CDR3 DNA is TGTGCCACCAGTGAGGGACCCGCGGAGACCCAGTACTTC.

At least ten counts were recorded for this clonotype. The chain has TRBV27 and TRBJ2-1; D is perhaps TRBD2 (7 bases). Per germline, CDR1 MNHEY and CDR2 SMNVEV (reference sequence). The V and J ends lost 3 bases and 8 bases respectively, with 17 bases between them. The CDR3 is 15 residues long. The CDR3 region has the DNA TGTGCCAGCAGTTTGAGGAAGGCGGGGGCGGATGAGCAGTTCTTC. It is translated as CASSLRKAGADEQFF.

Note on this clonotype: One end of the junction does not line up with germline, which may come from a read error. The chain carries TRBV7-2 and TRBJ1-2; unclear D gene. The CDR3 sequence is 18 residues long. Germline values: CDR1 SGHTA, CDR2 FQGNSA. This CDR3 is CASILMDPGTVIKKGYTF. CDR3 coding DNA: TGTGCCAGCATCTTAATGGACCCAGGTACAGTGATAAAGAAGGGCTACACCTTC.

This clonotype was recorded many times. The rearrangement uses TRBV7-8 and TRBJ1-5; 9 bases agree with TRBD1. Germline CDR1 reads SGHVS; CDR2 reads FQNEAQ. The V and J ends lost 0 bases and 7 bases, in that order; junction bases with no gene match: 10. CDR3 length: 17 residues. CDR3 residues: CASSLAWDRDLWQPQHF. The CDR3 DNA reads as TGTGCCAGCAGCTTAGCTTGGGACAGGGATTTGTGGCAGCCCCAGCATTTT.

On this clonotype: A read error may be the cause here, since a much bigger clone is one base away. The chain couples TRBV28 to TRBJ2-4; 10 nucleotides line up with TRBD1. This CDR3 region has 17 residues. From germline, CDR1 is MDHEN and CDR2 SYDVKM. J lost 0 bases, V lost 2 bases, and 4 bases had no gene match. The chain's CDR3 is CASSLAGQGLAKNIQYF. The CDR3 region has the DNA TGTGCCAGCAGTTTAGCGGGACAGGGGCTAGCCAAAAACATTCAGTACTTC.

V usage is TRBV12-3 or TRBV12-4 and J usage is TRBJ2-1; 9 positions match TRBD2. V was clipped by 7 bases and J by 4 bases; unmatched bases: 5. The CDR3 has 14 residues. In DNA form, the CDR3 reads TGTGCCAGCATAGGCGGGGGGGCGTACAATGAGCAGTTCTTC. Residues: CASIGGGAYNEQFF.